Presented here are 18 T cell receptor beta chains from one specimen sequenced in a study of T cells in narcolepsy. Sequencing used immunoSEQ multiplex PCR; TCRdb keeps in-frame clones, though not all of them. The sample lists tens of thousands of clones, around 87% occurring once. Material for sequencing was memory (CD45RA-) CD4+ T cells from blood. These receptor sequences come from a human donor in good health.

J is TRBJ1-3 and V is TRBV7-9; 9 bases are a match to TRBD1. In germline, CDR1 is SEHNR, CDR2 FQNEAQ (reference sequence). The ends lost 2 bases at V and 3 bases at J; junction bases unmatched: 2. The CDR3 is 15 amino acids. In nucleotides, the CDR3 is TGTGCCAGCAGCTTAACAGGGGGCCTTGGAAACACCATATATTTT. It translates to CASSLTGGLGNTIYF. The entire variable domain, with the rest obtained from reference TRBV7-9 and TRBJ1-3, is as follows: DTGVSQNPRHKITKRGQNVTFRCDPISEHNRLYWYRQTLGQGPEFLTYFQNEAQLEKSRLLSDRFSAERPKGSFSTLEIQRTEQGDSAMYLCASSLTGGLGNTIYFGEGSWLTVV.

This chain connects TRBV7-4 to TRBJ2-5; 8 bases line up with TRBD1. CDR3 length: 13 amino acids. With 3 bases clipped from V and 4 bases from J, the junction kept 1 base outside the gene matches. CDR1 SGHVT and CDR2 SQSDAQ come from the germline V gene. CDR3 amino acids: CASSFTGGETQYF. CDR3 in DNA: TGTGCCAGCAGCTTTACAGGGGGAGAGACCCAGTACTTC.

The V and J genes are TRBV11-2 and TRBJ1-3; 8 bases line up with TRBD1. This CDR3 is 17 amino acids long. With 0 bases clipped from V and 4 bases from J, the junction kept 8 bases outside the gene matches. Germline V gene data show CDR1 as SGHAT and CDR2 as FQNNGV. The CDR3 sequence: CASSLEVSRGPGNTIYF. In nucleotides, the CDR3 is TGTGCCAGCAGCTTAGAAGTCTCCAGGGGGCCAGGAAACACCATATATTTT. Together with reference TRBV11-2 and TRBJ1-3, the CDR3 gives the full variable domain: EAGVAQSPRYKIIEKRQSVAFWCNPISGHATLYWYQQILGQGPKLLIQFQNNGVVDDSQLPKDRFSAERLKGVDSTLKIQPAKLEDSAVYLCASSLEVSRGPGNTIYFGEGSWLTVV.

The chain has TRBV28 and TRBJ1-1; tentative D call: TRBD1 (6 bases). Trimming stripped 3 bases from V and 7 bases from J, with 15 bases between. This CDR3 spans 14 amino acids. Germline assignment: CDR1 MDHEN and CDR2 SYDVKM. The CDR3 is CASSFYRDQIEAFF. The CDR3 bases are TGTGCCAGCAGTTTTTACAGGGACCAAATTGAAGCTTTCTTT.

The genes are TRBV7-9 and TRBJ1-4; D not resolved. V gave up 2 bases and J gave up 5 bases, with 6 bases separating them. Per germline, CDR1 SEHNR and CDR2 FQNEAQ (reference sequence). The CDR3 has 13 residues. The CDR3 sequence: CASSLMINEKLFF. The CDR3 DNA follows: TGTGCCAGCAGCTTAATGATCAATGAAAAACTGTTTTTT. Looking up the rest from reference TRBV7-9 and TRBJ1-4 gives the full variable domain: DTGVSQNPRHKITKRGQNVTFRCDPISEHNRLYWYRQTLGQGPEFLTYFQNEAQLEKSRLLSDRFSAERPKGSFSTLEIQRTEQGDSAMYLCASSLMINEKLFFGSGTQLSVL.

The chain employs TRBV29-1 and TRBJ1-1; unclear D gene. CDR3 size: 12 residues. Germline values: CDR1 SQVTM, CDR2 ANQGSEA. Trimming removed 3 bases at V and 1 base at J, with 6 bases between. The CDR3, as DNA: TGCAGCGTTGAGGGCCCGAACACTGAAGCTTTCTTT. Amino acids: CSVEGPNTEAFF.

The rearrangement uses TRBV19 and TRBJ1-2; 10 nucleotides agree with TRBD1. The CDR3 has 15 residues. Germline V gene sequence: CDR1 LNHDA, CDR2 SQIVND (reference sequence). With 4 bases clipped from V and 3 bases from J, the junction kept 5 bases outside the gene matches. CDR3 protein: CASSKTGGADYGYTF. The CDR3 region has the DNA TGTGCCAGTAGTAAGACAGGGGGCGCCGACTATGGCTACACCTTC.

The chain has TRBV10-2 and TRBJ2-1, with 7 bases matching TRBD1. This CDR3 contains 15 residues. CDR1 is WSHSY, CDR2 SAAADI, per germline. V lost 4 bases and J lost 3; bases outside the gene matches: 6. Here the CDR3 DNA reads TGCGCCAGCAGTGGACGCCGGGACAGCTACAATGAGCAGTTCTTC. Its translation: CASSGRRDSYNEQFF.

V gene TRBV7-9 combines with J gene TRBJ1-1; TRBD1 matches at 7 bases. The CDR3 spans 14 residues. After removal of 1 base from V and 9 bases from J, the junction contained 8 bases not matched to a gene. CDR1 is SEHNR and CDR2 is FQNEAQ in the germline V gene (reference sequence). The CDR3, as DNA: TGTGCCAGCAGCTTAGATTCCGACAGGGAAAAAGCTTTCTTT. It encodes CASSLDSDREKAFF. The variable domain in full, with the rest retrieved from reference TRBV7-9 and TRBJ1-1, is DTGVSQNPRHKITKRGQNVTFRCDPISEHNRLYWYRQTLGQGPEFLTYFQNEAQLEKSRLLSDRFSAERPKGSFSTLEIQRTEQGDSAMYLCASSLDSDREKAFFGQGTRLTVV.

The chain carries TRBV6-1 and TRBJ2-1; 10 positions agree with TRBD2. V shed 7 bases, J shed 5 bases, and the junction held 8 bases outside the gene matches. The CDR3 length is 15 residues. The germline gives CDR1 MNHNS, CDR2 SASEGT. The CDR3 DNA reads TGTGCCAGCAAGCTAGCGGGAGAGGGGGACAATGAGCAGTTCTTC. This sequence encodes CASKLAGEGDNEQFF.

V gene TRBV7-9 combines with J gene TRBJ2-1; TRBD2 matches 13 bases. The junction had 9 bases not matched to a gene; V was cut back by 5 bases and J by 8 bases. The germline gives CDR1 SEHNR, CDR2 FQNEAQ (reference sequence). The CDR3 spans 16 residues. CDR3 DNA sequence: TGTGCCAGCAGCATCACTGGACTAGCGGGAGACCATGAGCAGTTCTTC. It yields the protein CASSITGLAGDHEQFF.

The CDR3 sequence is CASSLGLAGRIPSYEQYF. For the CDR3, the DNA is TGTGCCAGCAGCTTAGGACTAGCGGGCAGGATACCCTCCTACGAGCAGTACTTC. This rearrangement joins TRBV7-2 to TRBJ2-7; the match to TRBD2 covers 10 bases. This CDR3 has 18 residues. With V trimmed by 1 base and J by 0 bases, 9 bases remained unmatched. The germline V gene encodes CDR1 SGHTA and CDR2 FQGNSA. Together with reference TRBV7-2 and TRBJ2-7, the CDR3 gives the full variable domain: GAGVSQSPSNKVTEKGKDVELRCDPISGHTALYWYRQSLGQGLEFLIYFQGNSAPDKSGLPSDRFSAERTGGSVSTLTIQRTQQEDSAVYLCASSLGLAGRIPSYEQYFGPGTRLTVT.

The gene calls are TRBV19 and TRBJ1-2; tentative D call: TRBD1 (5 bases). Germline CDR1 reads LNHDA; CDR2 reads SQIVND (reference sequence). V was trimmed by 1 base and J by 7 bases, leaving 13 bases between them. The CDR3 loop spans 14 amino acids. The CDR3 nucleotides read TGTGCCAGTAGTATAGCGCAGGGTCCGCGTGGCTACACCTTC. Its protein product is CASSIAQGPRGYTF.

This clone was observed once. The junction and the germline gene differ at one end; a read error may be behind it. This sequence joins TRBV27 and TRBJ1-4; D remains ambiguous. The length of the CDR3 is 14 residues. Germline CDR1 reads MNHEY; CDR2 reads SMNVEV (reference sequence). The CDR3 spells CATRRDEVTEKLLF. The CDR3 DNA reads TGTGCCACCAGACGGGATGAAGTCACCGAAAAACTGCTTTTT.

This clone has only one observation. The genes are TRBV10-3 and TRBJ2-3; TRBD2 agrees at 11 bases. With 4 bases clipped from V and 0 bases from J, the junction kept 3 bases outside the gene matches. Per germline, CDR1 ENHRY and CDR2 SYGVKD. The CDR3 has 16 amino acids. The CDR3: CAISVLAGASTDTQYF. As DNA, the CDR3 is TGTGCCATCAGTGTACTAGCGGGGGCTAGCACAGATACGCAGTATTTT.

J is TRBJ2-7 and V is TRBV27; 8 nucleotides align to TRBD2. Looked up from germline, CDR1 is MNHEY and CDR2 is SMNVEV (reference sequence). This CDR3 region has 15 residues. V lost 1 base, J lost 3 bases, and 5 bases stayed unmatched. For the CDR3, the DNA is TGTGCCAGCAGTTTATTAGCGGGGTTAGTCTACGAGCAGTACTTC. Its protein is CASSLLAGLVYEQYF.

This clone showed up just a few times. In nucleotides, the CDR3 is TGTGCCAGCAGCCCACGCTCGTCTAGCACAGATACGCAGTATTTT. It translates to CASSPRSSSTDTQYF. The V call is TRBV4-2, the J call TRBJ2-3; D unclear. The CDR3 spans 15 residues. V was cut by 4 bases and J by 0 bases, with 11 bases left in between. Germline CDR1 is LGHNA and CDR2 is YNFKEQ.

The chain's CDR3 is CASSGGDLSTDTQYF. The CDR3 nucleotides read TGTGCCAGCTCCGGGGGAGACCTAAGCACAGATACGCAGTATTTT. The chain is built from TRBV18 and TRBJ2-3; a possible D gene is TRBD2 (6 bases). The germline V gene encodes CDR1 KGHSH and CDR2 LQKENI. The CDR3 is 15 residues long. V was pared by 6 bases and J by 0 bases, with 13 bases between.